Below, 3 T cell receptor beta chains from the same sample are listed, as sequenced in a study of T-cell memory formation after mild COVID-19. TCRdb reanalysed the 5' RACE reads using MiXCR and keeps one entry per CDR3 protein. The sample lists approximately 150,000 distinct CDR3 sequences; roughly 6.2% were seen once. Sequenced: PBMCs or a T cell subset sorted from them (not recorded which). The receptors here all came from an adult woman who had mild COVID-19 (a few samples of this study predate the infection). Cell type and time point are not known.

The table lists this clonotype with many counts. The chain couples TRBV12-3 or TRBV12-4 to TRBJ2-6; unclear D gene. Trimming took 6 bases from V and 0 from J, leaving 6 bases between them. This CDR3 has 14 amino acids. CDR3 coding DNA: TGTGCCAGCAGACTGAGCTCTGGGGCCAACGTCCTGACTTTC. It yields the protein CASRLSSGANVLTF.

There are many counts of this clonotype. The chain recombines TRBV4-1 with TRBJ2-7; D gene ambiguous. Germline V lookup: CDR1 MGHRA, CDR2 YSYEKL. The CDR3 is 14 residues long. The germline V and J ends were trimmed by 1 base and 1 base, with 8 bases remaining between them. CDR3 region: CASSQGVASYEQYF. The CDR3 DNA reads TGCGCCAGCAGCCAAGGTGTGGCGTCCTACGAGCAGTACTTC.

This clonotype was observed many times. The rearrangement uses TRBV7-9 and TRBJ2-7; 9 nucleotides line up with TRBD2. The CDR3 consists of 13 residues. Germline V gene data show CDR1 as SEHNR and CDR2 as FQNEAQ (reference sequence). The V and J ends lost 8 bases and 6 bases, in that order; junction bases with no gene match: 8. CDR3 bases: TGTGCCAGCCTGGCTAGCGGGGCCGGCGAGCAGTACTTC. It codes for CASLASGAGEQYF.